This TCR beta chain was sequenced during a study of T-cell reconstitution after alpha-beta-depleted transplantation in children. For this clonotype: The antigen remains unidentified.

Study-level results: T-cell counts and diversity at one year post-transplant came mainly from newly produced T cells. Where some patients showed high TCRbeta diversity at day 60, it came from recipient T cells and thymic progenitors that had survived. The study reportedly traced alpha-beta T cells about two months after transplant to several hundred expanded graft clones.

It was with unique molecular identifiers that the TCRbeta library was prepared. TCRdb reanalysed the PCR reads using MiXCR and keeps one entry per CDR3 protein. The sample lists about 460,000 distinct CDR3 sequences; about 10% were seen once. After removal of 0 bases from V and 3 bases from J, the junction contained 6 bases not matched to a gene. Germline CDR1 and CDR2: LNHDA and SQIVND (reference sequence). The CDR3 runs to 16 residues. The chain combines TRBV19 with TRBJ2-7; TRBD2 matches at 9 bases. The sequence came from a child aged 2-15 years with inherited bone marrow failure, due to receive a stem cell transplant. This material consisted of PBMCs, taken before TCRalphabeta/CD19-depleted stem cell transplant. CDR3: CASSIEGGRAYYEQYF. CDR3 in DNA: TGTGCCAGTAGTATAGAAGGCGGGAGGGCGTACTACGAGCAGTACTTC.